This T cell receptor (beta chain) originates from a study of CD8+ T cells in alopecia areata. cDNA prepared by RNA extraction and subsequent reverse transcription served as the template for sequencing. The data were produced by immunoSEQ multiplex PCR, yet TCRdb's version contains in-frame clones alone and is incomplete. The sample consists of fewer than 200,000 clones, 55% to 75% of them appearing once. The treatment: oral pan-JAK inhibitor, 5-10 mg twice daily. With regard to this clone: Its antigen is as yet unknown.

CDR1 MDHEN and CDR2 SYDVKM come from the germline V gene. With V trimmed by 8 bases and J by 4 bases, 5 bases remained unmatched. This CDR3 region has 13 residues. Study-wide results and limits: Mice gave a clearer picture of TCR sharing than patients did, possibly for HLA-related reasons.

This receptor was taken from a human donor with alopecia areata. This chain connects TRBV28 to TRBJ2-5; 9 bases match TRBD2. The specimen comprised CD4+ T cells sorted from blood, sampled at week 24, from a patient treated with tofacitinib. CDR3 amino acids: CASRSGGRETQYF. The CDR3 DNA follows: TGTGCCAGCCGAAGCGGGGGGCGAGAGACCCAGTACTTC. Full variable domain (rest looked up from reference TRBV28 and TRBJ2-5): DVKVTQSSRYLVKRTGEKVFLECVQDMDHENMFWYRQDPGLGLRLIYFSYDVKMKEKGDIPEGYSVSREKKERFSLILESASTNQTSMYLCASRSGGRETQYFGPGTRLLVL.